This T cell receptor (beta chain) was recorded in a study of CD8+ T cells in alopecia areata. Study-wide context: A regimen of oral tofacitinib, 5 to 10 mg twice daily, was given to treated patients.

Treatment of the sample: oral pan-JAK inhibitor, 5-10 mg twice daily. The sorting of PBMCs gave CD4+ and CD8+ T cells. This clone was recorded only once. Antigen specificity is unknown. Study findings and constraints: Clonality exceeded that of normal scalp in lesional scalp, most notably in alopecia totalis/universalis.

V lost 6 bases, J lost 6 bases, and 9 bases stayed unmatched. Germline CDR1 reads SGHTA; CDR2 reads FQGNSA. This CDR3 has 15 amino acids. Following extraction, RNA underwent reverse transcription to cDNA, which served as the sequencing template. Profiling relied on immunoSEQ multiplex PCR, and the TCRdb table lists in-frame clones only, not all of them. This repertoire shows about 200,000 clones, about three fifths found once; its top ten account for approximately 0.93%. This chain uses TRBV7-2 with TRBJ2-4; 9 nucleotides match TRBD2. The sample consisted of CD4+ T cells sorted from blood, taken at week 24, from a patient treated with tofacitinib. This TCR was sampled from a human donor with alopecia areata. CDR3 in amino acids: CASSVGGGAGNIQYF. The CDR3 bases are TGTGCCAGCAGTGTAGGCGGGGGGGCCGGAAACATTCAGTACTTC.